This TCR beta chain is from a study of cytomegalovirus exposure and HLA in healthy donors. Across the study: Earlier, almost 120 million unique TCR beta sequences were recovered from roughly 170 million T cells by an analysis.

General study findings and limits: A later analysis, which compared TCR beta chains of equal frequency, found the HLA-associated ones more clonally expanded.

Details on this clone: The antigen is not known.

PCR amplification relied on 60 Vbeta primers (plus 13 Jbeta primers). Sequenced by immunoSEQ multiplex PCR; TCRdb stores in-frame clones only, minus some. The sample holds under 200,000 clones, around 78% seen once. V was trimmed by 8 bases and J by 2 bases, leaving 15 bases between them. This CDR3 has 14 amino acids. Germline V lookup: CDR1 MNHEY, CDR2 SMNVEV (reference sequence). The V call is TRBV27, the J call TRBJ1-1; perhaps TRBD1 as D (6 bases). What was sequenced was PBMCs. The TCR comes from a female donor in good health and CMV-seronegative. Here the CDR3 reads CASLWGGGNTEAFF. The CDR3 region has the DNA TGTGCCAGCTTGTGGGGAGGGGGAAACACTGAAGCTTTCTTT.